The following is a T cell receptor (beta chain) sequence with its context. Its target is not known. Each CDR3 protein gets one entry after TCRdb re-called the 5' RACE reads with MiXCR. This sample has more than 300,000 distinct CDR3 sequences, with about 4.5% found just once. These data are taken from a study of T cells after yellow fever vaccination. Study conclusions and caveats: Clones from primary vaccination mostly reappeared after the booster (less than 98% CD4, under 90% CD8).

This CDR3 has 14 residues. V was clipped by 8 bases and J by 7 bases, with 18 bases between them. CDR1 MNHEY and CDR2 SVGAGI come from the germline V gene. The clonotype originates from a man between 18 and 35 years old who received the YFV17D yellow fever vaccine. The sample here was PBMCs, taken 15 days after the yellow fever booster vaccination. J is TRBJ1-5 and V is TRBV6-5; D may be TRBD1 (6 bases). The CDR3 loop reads CASGRQIGGQPQHF. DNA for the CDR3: TGTGCCAGCGGCCGGCAGATTGGGGGCCAGCCCCAGCATTTT.